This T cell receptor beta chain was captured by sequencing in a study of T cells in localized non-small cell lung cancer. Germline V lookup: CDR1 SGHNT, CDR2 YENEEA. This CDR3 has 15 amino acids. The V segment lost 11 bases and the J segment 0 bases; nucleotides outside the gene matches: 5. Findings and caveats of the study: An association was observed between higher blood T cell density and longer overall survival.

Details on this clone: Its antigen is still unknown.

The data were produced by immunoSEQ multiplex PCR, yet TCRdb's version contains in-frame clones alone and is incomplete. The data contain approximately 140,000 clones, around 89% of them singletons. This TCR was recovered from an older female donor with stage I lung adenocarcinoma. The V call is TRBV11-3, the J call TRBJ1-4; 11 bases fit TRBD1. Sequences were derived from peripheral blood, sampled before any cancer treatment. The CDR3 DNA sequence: TGTGCCCAGCGGGGACAGGGGGCAACTAATGAAAAACTGTTTTTT. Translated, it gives CAQRGQGATNEKLFF.